This T cell receptor (beta chain) was sequenced in a study of identical twins' blood T cells. TCRdb recomputed calls from the 5' RACE reads with MiXCR, one row per CDR3 protein. The profile shows roughly 380,000 distinct CDR3 sequences, roughly 27% of them singletons. V shed 9 bases and J 0 bases; nucleotides not matched to a gene: 4. Germline V gene sequence: CDR1 LNHDA, CDR2 SQIVND (reference sequence). The CDR3 is made up of 14 amino acids. Likely shared infections and vaccines: all three twin pairs were reared together. This clonotype was obtained from a woman between 18 and 55 years old in good health. The chain has TRBV19 and TRBJ2-2; 7 bases are a match to TRBD2. The sequencing input was PBMCs. CDR3 bases: TGTGCCAGCGGGGGGATATCGAACACCGGGGAGCTGTTTTTT. Residues: CASGGISNTGELFF. Based on the CDR3 plus reference TRBV19 and TRBJ2-2, the full variable domain is DGGITQSPKYLFRKEGQNVTLSCEQNLNHDAMYWYRQDPGQGLRLIYYSQIVNDFQKGDIAEGYSVSREKKESFPLTVTSAQKNPTAFYLCASGGISNTGELFFGEGSRLTVL.